This paragraph reports one T cell receptor (beta chain). The data were obtained in a study of blood T cell repertoires in COVID-19. Across the study: Spain, Italy and the United States supplied samples that represented acute and convalescent COVID-19. Sample material is recorded as cDNA or gDNA derived from T cells, B-cell-depleted T cells, or PBMCs.

Authors' analysis steps: Cell counts per sample came from amplifying reference gene primers. Clones were read by immunoSEQ multiplex PCR, and TCRdb kept only the in-frame ones, dropping some. Clonal size and the V and J genes are those of that table, whereas D and trimming came from the DNA. The top ten clones hold more than 10% of a sample with about 100,000 clones, over 65% of them seen once. Germline-derived CDR1 and CDR2 are SGHRS and YFSETQ. This CDR3 has 16 amino acids. V lost 3 bases and J lost 4; bases outside the gene matches: 7. The source is a human donor in a cohort sampled during active COVID-19. The material sequenced was peripheral blood. V and J are TRBV5-1 and TRBJ2-2, with 9 bases identical to TRBD1. The CDR3 protein is CASSWRQGGGTGELFF. The CDR3 region has the DNA TGCGCCAGCAGCTGGAGACAGGGGGGCGGCACCGGGGAGCTGTTTTTT.